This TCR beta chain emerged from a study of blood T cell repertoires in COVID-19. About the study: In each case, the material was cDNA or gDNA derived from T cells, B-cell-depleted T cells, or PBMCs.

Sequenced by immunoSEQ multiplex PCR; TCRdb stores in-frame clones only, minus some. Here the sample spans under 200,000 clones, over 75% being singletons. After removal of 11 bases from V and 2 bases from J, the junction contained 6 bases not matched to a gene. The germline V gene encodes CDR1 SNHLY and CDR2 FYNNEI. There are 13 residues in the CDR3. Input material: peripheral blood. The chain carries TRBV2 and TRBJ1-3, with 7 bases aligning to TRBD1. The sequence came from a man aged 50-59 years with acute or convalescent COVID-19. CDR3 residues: CASGQETGNTIYF. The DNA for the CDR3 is TGTGCCTCAGGACAGGAGACTGGAAACACCATATATTTT.